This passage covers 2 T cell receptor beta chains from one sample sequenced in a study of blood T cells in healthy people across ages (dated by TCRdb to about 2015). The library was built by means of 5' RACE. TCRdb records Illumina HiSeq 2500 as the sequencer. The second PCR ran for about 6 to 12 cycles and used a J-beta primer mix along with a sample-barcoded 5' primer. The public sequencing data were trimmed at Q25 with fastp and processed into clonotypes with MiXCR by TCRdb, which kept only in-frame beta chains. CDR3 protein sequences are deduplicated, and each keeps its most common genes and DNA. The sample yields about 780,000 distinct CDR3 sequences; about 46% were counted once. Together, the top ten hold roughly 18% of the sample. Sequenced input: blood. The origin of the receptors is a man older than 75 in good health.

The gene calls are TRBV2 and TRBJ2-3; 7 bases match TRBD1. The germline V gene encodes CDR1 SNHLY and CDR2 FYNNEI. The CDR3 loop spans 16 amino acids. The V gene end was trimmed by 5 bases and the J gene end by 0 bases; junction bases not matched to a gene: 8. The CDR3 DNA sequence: TGTGCCAGCAGTAGAGATACAGGGGCGAGCACAGATACGCAGTATTTT. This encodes CASSRDTGASTDTQYF.

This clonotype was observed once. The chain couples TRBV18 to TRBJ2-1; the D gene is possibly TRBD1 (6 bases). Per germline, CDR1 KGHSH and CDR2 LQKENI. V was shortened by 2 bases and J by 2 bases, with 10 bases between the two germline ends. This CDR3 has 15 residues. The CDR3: CASSPGTLAYNEQFF. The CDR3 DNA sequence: TGTGCCAGCTCACCAGGGACACTAGCCTACAATGAGCAGTTCTTC. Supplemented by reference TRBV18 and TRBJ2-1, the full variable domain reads NAGVMQNPRHLVRRRGQEARLRCSPMKGHSHVYWYRQLPEEGLKFMVYLQKENIIDESGMPKERFSAEFPKEGPSILRIQQVVRGDSAAYFCASSPGTLAYNEQFFGPGTRLTVL.